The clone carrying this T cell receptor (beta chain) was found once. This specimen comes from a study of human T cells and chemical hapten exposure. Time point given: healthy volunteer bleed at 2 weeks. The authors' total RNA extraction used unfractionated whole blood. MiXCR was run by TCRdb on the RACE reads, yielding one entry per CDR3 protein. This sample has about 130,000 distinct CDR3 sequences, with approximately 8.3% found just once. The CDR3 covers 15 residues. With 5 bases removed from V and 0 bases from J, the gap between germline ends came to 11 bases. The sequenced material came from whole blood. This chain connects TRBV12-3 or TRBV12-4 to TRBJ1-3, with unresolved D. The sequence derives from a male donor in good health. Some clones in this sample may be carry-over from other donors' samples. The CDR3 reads CASSIGVASGNTIYF. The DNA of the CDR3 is TGTGCCAGCAGTATCGGGGTCGCCTCTGGAAACACCATATATTTT.